The 9 T cell receptor beta chains below were found in one sample sequenced in a study of blood T cells in healthy people across ages. Sample-barcoded 5' priming and a J-beta primer mix drove a second PCR of 7 to 11 cycles. TCRdb re-called the 5' RACE reads with MiXCR, one entry per CDR3 protein. The table shows around 1,000,000 distinct CDR3 sequences, with under 30% occurring only once. These data also featured in a second study, about T cells of mothers and their children.

Sequenced: blood. Source of these receptors: a girl aged 2 to 9 in good health.

The gene calls are TRBV29-1 and TRBJ1-6, with D hard to call. V dropped 3 bases and J dropped 9 bases, with 12 bases sitting between them. The CDR3 sequence is 13 residues long. Germline values: CDR1 SQVTM, CDR2 ANQGSEA. CDR3 DNA sequence: TGCAGCGTTGAGGTATCCCGGGGTTCACCCCTCCACTTT. Amino acid sequence: CSVEVSRGSPLHF.

This clonotype has only a few counts. The rearrangement joins TRBV4-1 to TRBJ1-5, with TRBD1 identical over 7 bases. V was clipped by 0 bases and J by 6 bases; unmatched bases: 5. The CDR3 has 15 residues. The germline gives CDR1 MGHRA, CDR2 YSYEKL. The CDR3 reads CASSQDPTGSQPQHF. The CDR3 bases are TGCGCCAGCAGCCAAGACCCGACAGGGTCTCAGCCCCAGCATTTT.

Only a few counts were recorded for this clonotype. This chain joins TRBV27 and TRBJ1-6; D may be TRBD1 (5 bases). Germline assignment: CDR1 MNHEY and CDR2 SMNVEV (reference sequence). Trimming stripped 5 bases from V and 7 bases from J, with 18 bases between. There are 16 residues in the CDR3. The CDR3 nucleotides read TGTGCCAGCAGTGCCAGGGCAGGCACACAGAATTCACCCCTCCACTTT. Protein product: CASSARAGTQNSPLHF.

The V call is TRBV20-1, the J call TRBJ2-7; D not resolved. V gave up 4 bases and J gave up 3 bases, with 19 bases separating them. This CDR3 is built from 15 residues. CDR1 and CDR2 from the germline V gene are DFQATT and SNEGSKA (reference sequence). DNA for the CDR3: TGCAGTGCTACACTATCCCCTCCCCTGAACTACGAGCAGTACTTC. It encodes CSATLSPPLNYEQYF.

This clonotype was found a few times. This chain joins TRBV7-8 and TRBJ2-5; D could derive from TRBD1 or TRBD2 (6 bases each). Trimming pared 2 bases from V and 2 bases from J, leaving 15 bases between. Germline-derived CDR1 and CDR2 are SGHVS and FQNEAQ. The CDR3 has 16 amino acids. This CDR3 is CASSLLYRGQQETQYF. The CDR3 DNA reads as TGTGCCAGCAGCTTATTATACCGGGGGCAGCAAGAGACCCAGTACTTC.

V is TRBV4-2 and J is TRBJ2-1; no clear D. CDR1 LGHNA and CDR2 YNFKEQ come from the germline V gene. Trimming removed 0 bases from V and 5 bases from J, with 8 bases in between. This CDR3 has 14 residues. The DNA of the CDR3 is TGTGCCAGCAGCCAAGATGTGGCTGACAATGAGCAGTTCTTC. Its protein product is CASSQDVADNEQFF.

The chain employs TRBV12-3 or TRBV12-4 and TRBJ1-4, with 7 bases fitting TRBD1. V lost 5 bases, J lost 5 bases, and 8 bases stayed unmatched. CDR3 length: 15 amino acids. The CDR3 sequence: CASSPRSRGNEKLFF. The CDR3 region has the DNA TGTGCCAGCAGTCCACGCAGCAGGGGGAATGAAAAACTGTTTTTT.

This clonotype was seen only a few times. The chain uses TRBV20-1 and TRBJ1-2, with D possibly matching TRBD1 (5 bases). Germline V gene sequence: CDR1 DFQATT, CDR2 SNEGSKA (reference sequence). Trimming stripped 6 bases from V and 2 bases from J, with 13 bases between. The CDR3 spans 13 residues. CDR3 region: CSANTGRNYGYTF. The CDR3 coding sequence is TGCAGTGCCAACACGGGACGGAACTATGGCTACACCTTC.

The chain carries TRBV12-3 or TRBV12-4 and TRBJ2-7; 9 bases align to TRBD1. The CDR3 runs 15 residues. J lost 2 bases, V lost 3 bases, and 5 bases had no gene match. The CDR3 reads CASSLTGGLAYEQYF. In DNA form, the CDR3 reads TGTGCCAGCAGTTTGACAGGGGGTTTAGCCTACGAGCAGTACTTC.